This T cell receptor (beta chain) was profiled in a study of response to subunit inactivated influenza vaccine. In its sample, this clonotype was seen a few times. The germline V gene has CDR1 SGHRS and CDR2 YFSETQ. V lost 4 bases and J lost 5, with 8 bases in between. The CDR3 contains 12 residues. TCRdb re-analysed the RT-PCR reads in MiXCR, keeping a single row per CDR3 protein. The table has over 450,000 distinct CDR3 sequences, 13% seen once; the top ten hold around 14%. The sample was PBMCs from blood, taken roughly 45 days after vaccination. This TCR was recovered from a man between 50 and 59 years old who received an inactivated influenza vaccine. V usage is TRBV5-1 and J usage is TRBJ2-3; D not resolved. The CDR3, as DNA: TGCGCCAGCAGCGTGATTGGAGATACGCAGTATTTT. It codes for CASSVIGDTQYF.